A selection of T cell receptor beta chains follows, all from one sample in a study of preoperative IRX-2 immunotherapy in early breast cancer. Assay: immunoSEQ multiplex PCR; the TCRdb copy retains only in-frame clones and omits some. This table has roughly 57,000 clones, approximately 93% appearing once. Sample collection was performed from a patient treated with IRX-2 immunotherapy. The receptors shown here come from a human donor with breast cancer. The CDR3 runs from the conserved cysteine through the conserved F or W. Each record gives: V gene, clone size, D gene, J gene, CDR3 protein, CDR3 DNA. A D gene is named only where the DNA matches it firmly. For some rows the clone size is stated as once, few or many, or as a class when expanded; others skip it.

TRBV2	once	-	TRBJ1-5	CASSGRPASNQPQHF	TGTGCCAGCAGTGGCCGGCCAGCTAGCAATCAGCCCCAGCATTTT
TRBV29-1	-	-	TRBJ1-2	CSVAGGEGNYGYTF	TGCAGCGTTGCGGGGGGCGAGGGGAACTATGGCTACACCTTC
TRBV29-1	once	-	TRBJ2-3	CSVGKASRTDTQYF	TGCAGCGTTGGTAAAGCTAGCCGCACAGATACGCAGTATTTT
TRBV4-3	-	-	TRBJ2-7	CASSQGSEGPTYEQYF	TGCGCCAGCAGCCAAGGATCGGAGGGCCCGACCTACGAGCAGTACTTC
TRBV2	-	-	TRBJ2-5	CAREASGAWHF	TGTGCCAGGGAGGCGTCGGGAGCCTGGCACTTC
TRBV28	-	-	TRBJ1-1	CASGTDTHTEAFF	TGTGCCAGCGGAACGGACACACACACTGAAGCTTTCTTT
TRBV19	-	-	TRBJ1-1	CASSIDRQAYTEAFF	TGTGCCAGTAGTATAGATCGGCAGGCCTACACTGAAGCTTTCTTT
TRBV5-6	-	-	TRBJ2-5	CASSFVDSRGETQYF	TGTGCCAGCAGCTTTGTGGATAGCCGGGGGGAGACCCAGTACTTC
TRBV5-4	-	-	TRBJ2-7	CASSRHNTGISHEQYF	TGTGCCAGCAGCCGCCATAATACAGGGATCTCCCACGAGCAGTACTTC
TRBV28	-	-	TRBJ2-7	CASRNTGTEQYF	TGTGCCAGCAGAAACACAGGGACTGAGCAGTACTTC
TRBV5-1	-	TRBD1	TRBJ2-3	CASSLVTGVPDTQYF	TGCGCCAGCAGCTTGGTAACAGGGGTCCCAGATACGCAGTATTTT
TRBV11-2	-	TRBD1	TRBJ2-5	CASSWDSGGETQYF	TGTGCCAGCAGCTGGGACAGCGGTGGGGAGACCCAGTACTTC
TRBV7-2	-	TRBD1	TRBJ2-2	CASSLQGGLNTGELFF	TGTGCCAGCAGCTTACAAGGGGGCCTGAACACCGGGGAGCTGTTTTTT
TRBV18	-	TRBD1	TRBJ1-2	CASSQLGGRAYGYTF	TGTGCCAGCTCCCAATTAGGGGGCCGGGCCTATGGCTACACCTTC
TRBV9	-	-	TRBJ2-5	CASSAAGPRRETQYF	TGTGCCAGCAGCGCCGCGGGTCCCCGGCGAGAGACCCAGTACTTC
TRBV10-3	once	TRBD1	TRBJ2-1	CAIRLTGTDEQFF	TGTGCCATCAGATTGACAGGGACCGATGAGCAGTTCTTC